One and the same sample provided the 10 T cell receptor beta chains below, sequenced in a study of post-analysis software for immune sequencing data. Study-wide points: Included in a set of four or five TRBV segments more frequent in patients than controls were TRBV5-6, TRBV5-1 and TRBV20-1.

What these receptors recognize is not known. Unique molecular identifiers had been added to the TCR beta cDNA libraries. In TCRdb, the PCR reads were re-called with MiXCR into one record per CDR3 protein. The top ten clones hold approximately 4.5% of a sample with roughly 870,000 distinct CDR3 sequences, 53% of them seen once. The sample comprised blood. The receptors originated from a girl aged 5-17 years with multiple sclerosis.

This chain uses TRBV3-1 with TRBJ2-5; D unresolved. The CDR3 covers 14 residues. Per germline, CDR1 LGHDT and CDR2 YNNKEL (reference sequence). Trimming left V 2 bases short and J 5 bases short, with 12 bases between. The CDR3 is CASSQLGLLETQYF. The CDR3 nucleotides read TGTGCCAGCAGCCAACTTGGGCTACTCGAGACCCAGTACTTC.

The chain combines TRBV20-1 with TRBJ2-1; TRBD1 aligns across 7 bases. V lost 6 bases and J lost 6; bases outside the gene matches: 8. CDR3 size: 13 residues. Germline V gene lookup returns CDR1 DFQATT and CDR2 SNEGSKA (reference sequence). In nucleotides, the CDR3 is TGCAGTGCATGGACAGGATACGCCAATGAGCAGTTCTTC. Protein sequence: CSAWTGYANEQFF.

The rearrangement links TRBV20-1 to TRBJ1-1; 9 nucleotides line up with TRBD1. The CDR3 has 18 residues. CDR1 DFQATT and CDR2 SNEGSKA come from the germline V gene (reference sequence). V shed 0 bases, J shed 3 bases, and the junction held 14 bases outside the gene matches. CDR3 coding DNA: TGCAGTGCTAGAGACGGAGGACAGGGGCGGGTAATCCACACTGAAGCTTTCTTT. Its translation: CSARDGGQGRVIHTEAFF.

This clonotype has a handful of counts. The V call is TRBV7-9, the J call TRBJ2-7, with D perhaps matching TRBD1 or TRBD2 (5 bases each). Looked up from germline, CDR1 is SEHNR and CDR2 is FQNEAQ (reference sequence). Trimming removed 0 bases at V and 0 bases at J, with 9 bases between. The CDR3 loop spans 15 amino acids. CDR3 in amino acids: CASSLAVGTSYEQYF. As DNA, the CDR3 is TGTGCCAGCAGCTTAGCCGTCGGGACCTCCTACGAGCAGTACTTC.

The chain links TRBV5-5 to TRBJ2-1; maybe TRBD2 (5 bases). The germline CDR1 and CDR2 sequences are SGHKS and YYEKEE (reference sequence). V was clipped by 0 bases and J by 0 bases, with 16 bases between them. The CDR3 has 18 amino acids. The chain's CDR3 is CASSLAKGLASSYNEQFF. Here the CDR3 DNA reads TGTGCCAGCAGCTTGGCCAAAGGACTCGCAAGCTCCTACAATGAGCAGTTCTTC.

The chain links TRBV29-1 to TRBJ1-2, with D hard to call. The CDR3 is made up of 13 amino acids. V was cut by 5 bases and J by 3 bases, with 13 bases left in between. Germline CDR1 is SQVTM and CDR2 is ANQGSEA. The CDR3 here is CSVPDPIDYGYTF. The CDR3 DNA reads as TGCAGCGTTCCGGACCCTATCGACTATGGCTACACCTTC.

This clonotype has just one count. The chain has TRBV7-3 and TRBJ2-3; TRBD2 matches at 9 bases. V gave up 2 bases and J gave up 5 bases; unmatched junction bases: 11. Germline CDR1 SGHTA, CDR2 FQGTGA. The CDR3 consists of 17 residues. For the CDR3, the DNA is TGTGCCAGCAGCTTAGGGAGTAGCGGGGGCTCTCGAGATACGCAGTATTTT. It translates to CASSLGSSGGSRDTQYF.

The table lists this clonotype with a few counts. The rearrangement joins TRBV20-1 to TRBJ2-1; 7 bases line up with TRBD2. In germline, CDR1 is DFQATT, CDR2 SNEGSKA (reference sequence). This CDR3 comprises 15 residues. V trimming: 0 bases; J trimming: 3 bases; junction bases outside the gene matches: 5. The CDR3 protein is CSARDLLASYNEQFF. CDR3 nucleotides: TGCAGTGCTAGAGATTTACTAGCGAGCTACAATGAGCAGTTCTTC.

This sequence joins TRBV20-1 and TRBJ1-1; D gene uncertain. CDR1 is DFQATT and CDR2 is SNEGSKA in the germline V gene (reference sequence). V was clipped by 0 bases and J by 6 bases, with 14 bases between them. This CDR3 spans 14 amino acids. CDR3 DNA: TGCAGTGCTAGAGATTTGTGGCAGGACGCTGAAGCTTTCTTT. Protein product: CSARDLWQDAEAFF.

This rearrangement joins TRBV20-1 to TRBJ2-7; 13 bases line up with TRBD2. The V gene's germline CDR1 is DFQATT and CDR2 SNEGSKA (reference sequence). This CDR3 has 14 amino acids. The J segment lost 2 bases and the V segment lost 6 bases, leaving 4 bases of the junction unmatched. The DNA for the CDR3 is TGCAGTGCCGGTGGACTAGCGGGGGCCTACGAGCAGTACTTC. The encoded protein is CSAGGLAGAYEQYF.